These T cell receptor beta chains were read from a single sample in a study of beta chain features in type 1 diabetes. The data were produced by immunoSEQ multiplex PCR, yet TCRdb's version contains in-frame clones alone and is incomplete. The sample has a few hundred thousand clones, 16% seen once. The sample comprised naive CD4+ T cells from blood. The receptor set was obtained from a man younger than 45 with type 1 diabetes. CDR3s include the opening cysteine and the closing phenylalanine or tryptophan. The D gene is left open where the match is weak. Clone size, where shown, is once, few, many, or a class for clones that have expanded.

v_call	clone_size	d_call	j_call	cdr3_aa	cdr3_nt
TRBV7-9	NA	NA	TRBJ2-2	CAGGLGQNTGELFF	TGTGCCGGGGGCCTAGGGCAGAACACCGGGGAGCTGTTTTTT
TRBV23-1	NA	TRBD1	TRBJ2-7	CASSHSGGWYEQYF	TGCGCCAGCAGTCATTCAGGGGGCTGGTACGAGCAGTACTTC
TRBV30	NA	NA	TRBJ1-1	CAWSGGADTEAFF	TGTGCCTGGAGCGGGGGGGCGGACACTGAAGCTTTCTTT
TRBV10-3	NA	NA	TRBJ2-1	CAISDLGQGGNEQFF	TGTGCCATCAGTGATCTAGGACAGGGAGGGAATGAGCAGTTCTTC
TRBV5-6	NA	NA	TRBJ1-5	CASSYRAANGQPQHF	TGTGCCAGCAGCTACAGGGCCGCGAACGGTCAGCCCCAGCATTTT
TRBV14	few	TRBD2	TRBJ2-1	CASRTSGSVGNEQFF	TGTGCCAGCAGAACTAGCGGGAGCGTGGGGAATGAGCAGTTCTTC
TRBV6-1	few	NA	TRBJ1-5	CASTGTGNQPQHF	TGTGCCAGCACCGGGACGGGCAATCAGCCCCAGCATTTT
TRBV29-1	NA	NA	TRBJ1-1	CSVESLLTDTEAFF	TGCAGCGTTGAGTCCCTTTTGACGGACACTGAAGCTTTCTTT
TRBV6-6	few	NA	TRBJ2-2	CASSSSGRNEELFF	TGTGCCAGCAGTAGTAGTGGGAGAAACGAGGAGCTGTTTTTT
TRBV2	few	TRBD2	TRBJ2-1	CASTSSGTSSFNEQFF	TGTGCCAGCACATCTTCCGGGACTAGCTCGTTCAATGAGCAGTTCTTC
TRBV7-9	NA	NA	TRBJ1-2	CASSLDRSYGYTF	TGTGCCAGCAGCTTAGATCGAAGCTATGGCTACACCTTC
TRBV25-1	NA	NA	TRBJ2-1	CASSRPPRDEQFF	TGTGCCAGCAGCCGACCACCTAGAGATGAGCAGTTCTTC
TRBV27	NA	NA	TRBJ2-1	CASTQRRTNNEQFF	TGTGCCAGCACCCAGCGGCGAACCAACAATGAGCAGTTCTTC
TRBV25-1	NA	NA	TRBJ1-1	CASSLGVGTGTTEAFF	TGTGCCAGCAGCTTGGGCGTTGGAACAGGGACCACTGAAGCTTTCTTT
TRBV9	NA	TRBD2	TRBJ2-5	CASSVGGAGGETQYF	TGTGCCAGCAGCGTAGGCGGCGCGGGAGGGGAGACCCAGTACTTC
TRBV7-2	NA	NA	TRBJ1-1	CASSVAGTVMNTEAFF	TGTGCCAGCAGCGTCGCCGGGACGGTCATGAACACTGAAGCTTTCTTT
TRBV7-2	few	TRBD1	TRBJ2-1	CASRGDRGAYNEQFF	TGTGCCAGCAGAGGTGACAGGGGGGCGTACAATGAGCAGTTCTTC
TRBV29-1	few	TRBD2	TRBJ2-3	CSVRGGRRDTQYF	TGCAGCGTTCGGGGAGGGAGGAGAGATACGCAGTATTTT
TRBV10-3	few	NA	TRBJ2-3	CAITAGSTDTQYF	TGTGCCATCACGGCAGGGAGCACAGATACGCAGTATTTT
TRBV7-9	few	NA	TRBJ2-5	CASSLYVGGEETQYF	TGTGCCAGCAGCTTATACGTCGGCGGGGAGGAGACCCAGTACTTC
TRBV5-6	NA	NA	TRBJ2-3	CASSLRGRTQYF	TGTGCCAGCAGCTTACGAGGACGTACGCAGTATTTT
TRBV27	NA	TRBD1	TRBJ2-4	CASCGTDQNIQYF	TGTGCCAGTTGTGGGACAGATCAAAACATTCAGTACTTC
TRBV4-1	NA	NA	TRBJ2-5	CASSIQFQETQYF	TGCGCCAGCAGCATACAGTTTCAAGAGACCCAGTACTTC
TRBV30	NA	NA	TRBJ1-3	CAWSVTSGNTIYF	TGTGCCTGGAGTGTGACCTCTGGAAACACCATATATTTT
TRBV19	few	NA	TRBJ1-5	CASSIFSQPQHF	TGTGCCAGTAGTATTTTCAGCCAGCCCCAGCATTTT
TRBV29-1	NA	NA	TRBJ2-3	CSVVRDPPQGDTQYF	TGCAGCGTTGTAAGGGACCCACCCCAGGGAGATACGCAGTATTTT
TRBV4-1	few	TRBD1	TRBJ2-1	CASRPRGQGASDEQFF	TGCGCCAGCAGACCCAGAGGACAGGGGGCTTCGGATGAGCAGTTCTTC
TRBV29-1	NA	TRBD1	TRBJ2-3	CSGRSQGVTDTQYF	TGCAGCGGGCGTTCACAGGGGGTAACAGATACGCAGTATTTT
TRBV18	NA	NA	TRBJ2-5	CASSPQGRQETQYF	TGTGCCAGCTCACCACAGGGGAGACAAGAGACCCAGTACTTC
TRBV5-4	NA	TRBD1	TRBJ1-2	CASSWDRGGSGYTF	TGTGCCAGCAGCTGGGACAGGGGAGGATCGGGCTACACCTTC
TRBV4-3	few	NA	TRBJ1-1	CASSQIVNTEAFF	TGCGCCAGCAGCCAAATAGTGAACACTGAAGCTTTCTTT
TRBV25-1	NA	TRBD2	TRBJ2-7	CASSESSGLAGSYEQYF	TGTGCCAGCAGTGAATCCTCGGGACTAGCGGGATCCTACGAGCAGTACTTC
TRBV6-5	few	NA	TRBJ2-1	CASSRNNEQFF	TGTGCCAGCAGTCGGAACAATGAGCAGTTCTTC
TRBV4-1	NA	NA	TRBJ2-3	CASSQDRQERDTQYF	TGCGCCAGCAGCCAAGACAGGCAGGAGAGAGATACGCAGTATTTT
TRBV4-3	NA	NA	TRBJ2-3	CASSQAGGDTQYF	TGCGCCAGCAGCCAAGCAGGAGGGGATACGCAGTATTTT
TRBV19	few	NA	TRBJ2-3	CASSIATGTDTQYF	TGTGCCAGTAGTATAGCCACAGGCACAGATACGCAGTATTTT
TRBV30	NA	TRBD1	TRBJ1-2	CAWRSGGTGTNYGYTF	TGTGCCTGGAGGAGCGGGGGGACAGGGACGAACTATGGCTACACCTTC
TRBV13	NA	NA	TRBJ2-3	CASSPESDTQYF	TGTGCCAGCAGCCCTGAATCAGATACGCAGTATTTT
TRBV7-9	few	TRBD1	TRBJ1-1	CASSWTGLTEAFF	TGTGCCAGCAGCTGGACAGGTCTCACTGAAGCTTTCTTT
TRBV28	NA	NA	TRBJ2-6	CASSDSGANVLTF	TGTGCCAGCAGCGATTCCGGGGCCAACGTCCTGACTTTC
TRBV21-1	NA	NA	TRBJ2-1	CASSKFPGGEQFF	TGTGCCAGCAGCAAATTCCCAGGGGGTGAGCAGTTCTTC
TRBV10-3	few	TRBD2	TRBJ2-3	CAISESRTGLAADTQYF	TGTGCCATCAGTGAGTCTCGAACGGGACTAGCTGCAGATACGCAGTATTTT
TRBV30	few	NA	TRBJ2-2	CAWSSGQLGTGELFF	TGTGCCTGGAGTTCGGGACAACTAGGGACCGGGGAGCTGTTTTTT
TRBV6-6	NA	TRBD2	TRBJ2-3	CASSTETSGYTDTQYF	TGTGCCAGCAGCACAGAGACTAGCGGTTACACAGATACGCAGTATTTT
TRBV6-5	NA	TRBD1	TRBJ2-7	CASRERQGSDEQYF	TGTGCCAGCAGGGAGAGACAGGGCTCGGACGAGCAGTACTTC
TRBV15	few	NA	TRBJ2-7	CATSRGAKYEQYF	TGTGCCACCAGCAGAGGGGCAAAGTACGAGCAGTACTTC
TRBV29-1	few	NA	TRBJ2-7	CSITNLYEQYF	TGCAGTATTACAAACCTATACGAGCAGTACTTC
TRBV2	few	NA	TRBJ2-1	CASSEDKRVSYNEQFF	TGTGCCAGCAGTGAAGATAAGCGGGTTTCATACAATGAGCAGTTCTTC
TRBV14	few	NA	TRBJ1-2	CASRGGVANYGYTF	TGTGCCAGCCGTGGGGGGGTAGCTAACTATGGCTACACCTTC
TRBV27	NA	NA	TRBJ2-7	CASSSGIAAPEQYF	TGTGCCAGCAGTTCCGGGATCGCTGCGCCCGAGCAGTACTTC
TRBV5-1	NA	NA	TRBJ2-5	CASTYFGLGQETQYF	TGCGCCAGCACTTACTTCGGTTTGGGGCAAGAGACCCAGTACTTC
TRBV28	few	NA	TRBJ2-7	CASSLGQTSYEQYF	TGTGCCAGCAGCCTCGGACAGACTTCCTACGAGCAGTACTTC
TRBV30	NA	TRBD1	TRBJ2-7	CAWSGQGAKYDEQYF	TGTGCCTGGTCTGGACAGGGGGCGAAGTACGACGAGCAGTACTTC
TRBV2	NA	NA	TRBJ2-7	CASKSDSGGEQYF	TGTGCCAGCAAAAGTGATTCAGGCGGCGAGCAGTACTTC
TRBV11-1	few	NA	TRBJ1-1	CASSPRLGTEAFF	TGTGCCAGCAGCCCCCGCCTGGGAACTGAAGCTTTCTTT
TRBV10-3	few	TRBD1	TRBJ2-3	CAISTDRVGDTQYF	TGTGCCATCAGCACCGACAGGGTGGGAGATACGCAGTATTTT
TRBV29-1	few	NA	TRBJ2-6	CSVIQSSGANVLTF	TGCAGCGTGATTCAGAGCTCTGGGGCCAACGTCCTGACTTTC
TRBV5-1	few	TRBD2	TRBJ2-3	CASSLRLAGTDTQYF	TGCGCCAGCAGCTTGCGACTAGCTGGCACAGATACGCAGTATTTT
TRBV29-1	NA	TRBD2	TRBJ2-3	CSLQGSSGGGTDTQYF	TGCAGCTTACAGGGTTCCTCGGGAGGGGGCACAGATACGCAGTATTTT